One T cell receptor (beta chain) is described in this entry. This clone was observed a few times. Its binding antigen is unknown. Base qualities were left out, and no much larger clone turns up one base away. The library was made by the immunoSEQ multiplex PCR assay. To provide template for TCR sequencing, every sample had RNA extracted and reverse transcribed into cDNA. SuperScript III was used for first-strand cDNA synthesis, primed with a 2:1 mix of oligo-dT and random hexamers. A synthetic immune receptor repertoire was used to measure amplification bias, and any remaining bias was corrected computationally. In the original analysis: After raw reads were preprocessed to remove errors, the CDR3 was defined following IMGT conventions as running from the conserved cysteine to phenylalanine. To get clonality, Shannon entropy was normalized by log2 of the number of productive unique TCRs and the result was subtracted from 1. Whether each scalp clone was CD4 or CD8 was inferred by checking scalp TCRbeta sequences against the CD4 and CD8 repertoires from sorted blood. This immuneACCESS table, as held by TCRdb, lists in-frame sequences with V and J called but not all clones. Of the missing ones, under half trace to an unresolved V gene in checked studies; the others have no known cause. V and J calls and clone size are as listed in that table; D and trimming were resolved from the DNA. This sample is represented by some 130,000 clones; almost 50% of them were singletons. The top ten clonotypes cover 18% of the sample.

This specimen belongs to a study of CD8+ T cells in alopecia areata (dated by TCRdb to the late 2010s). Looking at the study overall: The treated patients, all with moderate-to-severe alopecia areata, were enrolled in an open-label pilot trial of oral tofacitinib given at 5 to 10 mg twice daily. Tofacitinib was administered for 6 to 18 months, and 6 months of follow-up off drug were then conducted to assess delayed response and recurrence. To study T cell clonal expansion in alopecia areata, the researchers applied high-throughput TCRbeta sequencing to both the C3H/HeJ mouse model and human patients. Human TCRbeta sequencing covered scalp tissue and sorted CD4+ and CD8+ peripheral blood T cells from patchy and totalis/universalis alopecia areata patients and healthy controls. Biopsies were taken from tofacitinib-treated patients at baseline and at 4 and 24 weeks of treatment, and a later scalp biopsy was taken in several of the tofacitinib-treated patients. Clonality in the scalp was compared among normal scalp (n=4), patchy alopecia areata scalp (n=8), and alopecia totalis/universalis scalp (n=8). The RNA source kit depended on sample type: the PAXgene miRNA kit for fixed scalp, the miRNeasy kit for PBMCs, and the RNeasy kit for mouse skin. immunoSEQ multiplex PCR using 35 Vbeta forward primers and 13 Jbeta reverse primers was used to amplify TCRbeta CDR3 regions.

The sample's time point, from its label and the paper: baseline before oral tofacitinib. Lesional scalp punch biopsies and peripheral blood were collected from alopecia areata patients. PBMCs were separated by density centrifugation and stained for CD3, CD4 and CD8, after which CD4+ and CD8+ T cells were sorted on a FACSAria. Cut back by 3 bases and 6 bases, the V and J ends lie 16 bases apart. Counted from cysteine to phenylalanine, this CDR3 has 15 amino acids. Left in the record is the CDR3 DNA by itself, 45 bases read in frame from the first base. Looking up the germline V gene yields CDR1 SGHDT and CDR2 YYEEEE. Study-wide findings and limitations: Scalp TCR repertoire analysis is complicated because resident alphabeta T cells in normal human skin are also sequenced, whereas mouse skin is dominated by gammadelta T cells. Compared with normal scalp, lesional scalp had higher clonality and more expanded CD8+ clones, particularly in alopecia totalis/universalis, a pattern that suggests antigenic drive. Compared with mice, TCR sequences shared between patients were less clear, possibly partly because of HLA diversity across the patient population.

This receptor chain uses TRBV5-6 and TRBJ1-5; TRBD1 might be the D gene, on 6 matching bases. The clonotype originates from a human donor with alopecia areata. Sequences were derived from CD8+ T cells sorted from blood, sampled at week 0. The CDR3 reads CASSSSTGFSQPQHF. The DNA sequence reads TGTGCCAGCAGCTCCTCAACAGGGTTTAGTCAGCCCCAGCATTTT.